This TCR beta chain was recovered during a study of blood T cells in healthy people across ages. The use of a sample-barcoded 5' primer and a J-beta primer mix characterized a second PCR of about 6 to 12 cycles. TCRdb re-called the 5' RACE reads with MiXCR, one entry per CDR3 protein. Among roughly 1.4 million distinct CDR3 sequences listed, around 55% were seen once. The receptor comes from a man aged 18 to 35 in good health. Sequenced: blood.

CDR3 nucleotide sequence: TGTGCCAGCAGCTTACCCCAGGCGGGTGATTCCCACGAGCAGTACTTC. The encoded protein is CASSLPQAGDSHEQYF. V is TRBV7-2 and J is TRBJ2-5, with D possibly TRBD2 on 5 matching bases. The DNA end favors TRBJ2-7, so the J call may be wrong. The CDR3 extends over 16 amino acids. Germline lookup yields CDR1 SGHTA and CDR2 FQGNSA.